Following are 9 T cell receptor beta chains from one sample sequenced in a study of spatial heterogeneity in lung cancer. Study-wide results and caveats: Mutation counts in tumors were tracked by counts of expanded intratumoral alpha and beta TCRs.

Their antigens are not known. This sample's time point: sample taken at primary tumor resection. One entry per CDR3 protein results from TCRdb running MiXCR on the 5' RACE reads. The sample lists roughly 10,000 distinct CDR3 sequences, around 12% seen once, with about 10% in the top ten. Specimen: lung tumor tissue, collected at surgery. These receptors were taken from a male donor with early-stage non-small cell lung cancer.

By share of the sample, this clonotype is medium-sized (0.01 to 0.1%). The V and J genes are TRBV10-3 and TRBJ1-2; unclear D gene. CDR3 length: 16 amino acids. Germline loops: CDR1 ENHRY, CDR2 SYGVKD. V was clipped by 4 bases and J by 0 bases, with 15 bases between them. The CDR3 spells CAISGNPDWANYGYTF. DNA for the CDR3: TGTGCCATCAGTGGTAACCCGGATTGGGCTAACTATGGCTACACCTTC.

This clonotype showed up many times. The V and J genes are TRBV28 and TRBJ2-7; TRBD1 agrees at 9 bases. Germline values: CDR1 MDHEN, CDR2 SYDVKM. V lost 5 bases, J lost 6 bases, and 11 bases stayed unmatched. CDR3 size: 15 residues. CDR3 amino acids: CASSAPGQGVREQYV. The CDR3 bases are TGTGCCAGCAGTGCTCCGGGACAGGGCGTTCGCGAGCAGTACGTC.

The chain employs TRBV7-2 and TRBJ1-1, with D possibly being TRBD1 (6 bases). The CDR3 sequence is 13 residues long. V was clipped by 6 bases and J by 7 bases, with 15 bases between them. Germline V gives CDR1 SGHTA, CDR2 FQGNSA. The CDR3 is CASRVDSLFEAFF. CDR3 DNA: TGTGCCAGCAGGGTGGACAGCCTCTTTGAAGCTTTCTTT.

This clonotype is medium-sized. This chain joins TRBV6-5 and TRBJ1-5, with a tentative D call TRBD1 (6 bases). The CDR3 spans 16 residues. The germline V gene has CDR1 MNHEY and CDR2 SVGAGI. The V end was cut by 5 bases, the J end by 4 bases, with 18 bases between. The CDR3 DNA follows: TGTGCCAGCAGTCAGCAGGGGAAAGGAGGGAATCAGCCCCAGCATTTT. This translates into CASSQQGKGGNQPQHF.

The chain carries TRBV4-2 and TRBJ1-2; D not certain. Looked up from germline, CDR1 is LGHNA and CDR2 is YNFKEQ. Trimming took off 0 bases at V and 3 bases at J, with 8 bases between the two ends. The CDR3 covers 14 residues. This chain's CDR3 is CASSQDFGDYGYTF. The CDR3 nucleotides read TGTGCCAGCAGCCAAGATTTTGGGGACTATGGCTACACCTTC.

This clonotype was detected many times. The V and J genes are TRBV4-1 and TRBJ2-2; D is unclear. The CDR3 has 14 amino acids. Germline values: CDR1 MGHRA, CDR2 YSYEKL. Trimming removed 7 bases at V and 0 bases at J, with 9 bases between. The CDR3: CASNKATNTGELFF. The CDR3 DNA sequence: TGCGCCAGCAATAAAGCGACGAACACCGGGGAGCTGTTTTTT.

There are many counts of this clonotype. The CDR3 sequence is CSARDWTLNTEAFF. The CDR3 DNA follows: TGCAGTGCTAGAGACTGGACACTGAACACTGAAGCTTTCTTT. The gene calls are TRBV20-1 and TRBJ1-1, with D perhaps matching TRBD1 (5 bases). Germline CDR1 is DFQATT and CDR2 is SNEGSKA (reference sequence). Trimming took 0 bases from V and 0 from J, leaving 8 bases between them. The CDR3 has 14 amino acids.

This clonotype was found many times. The chain recombines TRBV27 with TRBJ2-1; tentatively, D is TRBD2 (6 bases). V lost 6 bases, J lost 6 bases, and 15 bases lay in between. The germline V gene encodes CDR1 MNHEY and CDR2 SMNVEV (reference sequence). The CDR3 loop spans 14 amino acids. The CDR3 DNA follows: TGTGCCAGCAGCCCCCGGCGGGATCTCAATGAGCAGTTCTTC. It yields the protein CASSPRRDLNEQFF.

The CDR3 here is CASRESGRVVNEQFF. CDR3 in DNA: TGCGCCAGCAGAGAAAGCGGGAGGGTCGTTAATGAGCAGTTCTTC. The genes are TRBV5-1 and TRBJ2-1; 10 bases align to TRBD2. CDR1 SGHRS and CDR2 YFSETQ come from the germline V gene. CDR3 length equals 15 residues. V lost 5 bases, J lost 7 bases, and 9 bases stayed unmatched.